This entry lists 8 T cell receptor beta chains sequenced from one sample in a study of T cell responses to AZD1222 COVID-19 vaccine. Here immunoSEQ multiplex PCR was the method, and the copy in TCRdb shows in-frame clones only, minus some. The repertoire has tens of thousands of clones, 70% to 80% of them found once; the top ten carry more than 3%. The source was peripheral blood, collected 28 days after the second AZD1222 dose. Receptors were obtained from an adult who received the AZD1222 COVID-19 vaccine.

The V and J genes are TRBV5-4 and TRBJ1-3; D uncertain. Germline assignment: CDR1 SGHNT and CDR2 YYREEE (reference sequence). There are 17 residues in the CDR3. The germline V and J ends were trimmed by 0 bases and 2 bases, with 15 bases remaining between them. The CDR3 DNA is TGTGCCAGCAGCTTGGGGGCAGGCGCAAATACTGGAAACACCATATATTTT. Amino acids: CASSLGAGANTGNTIYF. Supplemented by reference TRBV5-4 and TRBJ1-3, the full variable domain reads ETGVTQSPTHLIKTRGQQVTLRCSSQSGHNTVSWYQQALGQGPQFIFQYYREEENGRGNFPPRFSGLQFPNYSSELNVNALELDDSALYLCASSLGAGANTGNTIYFGEGSWLTVV.

The chain employs TRBV5-1 and TRBJ1-1, with 7 bases fitting TRBD1. Germline V gives CDR1 SGHRS, CDR2 YFSETQ. With 0 bases clipped from V and 0 bases from J, the junction kept 2 bases outside the gene matches. The CDR3 is 15 residues long. CDR3 DNA sequence: TGCGCCAGCAGCTTGGTGGGGACAGTGAACACTGAAGCTTTCTTT. Translating gives CASSLVGTVNTEAFF.

The chain uses TRBV19 and TRBJ2-2, with 9 bases fitting TRBD1. V shed 10 bases, J shed 7 bases, and the junction held 13 bases outside the gene matches. Per the germline V gene, CDR1 is LNHDA and CDR2 is SQIVND (reference sequence). The CDR3 is 15 amino acids. In nucleotides, the CDR3 is TGTGCCACCCAGTTGGGGACAGGGTACGTCGGGGAGCTGTTTTTT. Its translation: CATQLGTGYVGELFF.

The V call is TRBV28, the J call TRBJ2-1; 15 bases map to TRBD2. The CDR3 extends over 15 amino acids. The ends lost 5 bases at V and 7 bases at J; junction bases unmatched: 3. Germline V gene lookup returns CDR1 MDHEN and CDR2 SYDVKM. Written as DNA, the CDR3 is TGTGCCAGCAGTCGGACTAGCGGGGGGGTAAATGAGCAGTTCTTC. This codes for CASSRTSGGVNEQFF. The variable domain in full, with the rest retrieved from reference TRBV28 and TRBJ2-1, is DVKVTQSSRYLVKRTGEKVFLECVQDMDHENMFWYRQDPGLGLRLIYFSYDVKMKEKGDIPEGYSVSREKKERFSLILESASTNQTSMYLCASSRTSGGVNEQFFGPGTRLTVL.

The chain combines TRBV4-3 with TRBJ2-7; D unresolved. Germline assignment: CDR1 LGHNA and CDR2 YSLEER. Trimming pared 1 base from V and 2 bases from J, leaving 12 bases between. This CDR3 is built from 15 residues. The CDR3 DNA sequence: TGCGCCAGCAGCCAAGTCGTGCATGACACCTACGAGCAGTACTTC. This codes for CASSQVVHDTYEQYF.

V usage is TRBV19 and J usage is TRBJ1-5, with D perhaps TRBD1 (6 bases). The CDR3 totals 14 residues. V was shortened by 4 bases and J by 2 bases, with 9 bases between the two germline ends. CDR1 is LNHDA and CDR2 is SQIVND in the germline V gene (reference sequence). The CDR3 sequence: CASSTSGGNQPQHF. The DNA for the CDR3 is TGTGCCAGTAGTACTTCAGGGGGCAATCAGCCCCAGCATTTT.

The chain is built from TRBV18 and TRBJ1-1; D may be TRBD1 (6 bases). Trimming removed 2 bases from V and 4 bases from J, with 26 bases in between. The CDR3 is 19 amino acids. Looked up from germline, CDR1 is KGHSH and CDR2 is LQKENI. CDR3 DNA sequence: TGTGCCAGCTCACCAAGAACCTCATTCGGGGGGCAGTCAAGCACTGAAGCTTTCTTT. It yields the protein CASSPRTSFGGQSSTEAFF.

The chain is built from TRBV19 and TRBJ1-1; no clear D. The CDR3 is made up of 17 amino acids. Germline V lookup: CDR1 LNHDA, CDR2 SQIVND (reference sequence). The V end lost 5 bases, the J end lost 0 bases, and 19 bases lay between the germline ends. As DNA, the CDR3 is TGTGCCAGTAGTCCCTTGACTCAGTGGACCATGAACACTGAAGCTTTCTTT. It translates to CASSPLTQWTMNTEAFF.